This T cell receptor beta chain emerged from a study of shared clonotypes between healthy human individuals. Study-level background: Researchers assigned three CD4 naive, three CD4 memory, two CD8 naive and one CD8 memory plate to each donor. Whole-study findings and limits: Larger richness was generally estimated for naive than memory subsets.

In the sorted-subset replicate PCRs, approximately 200 ng DNA, 25,000 to 30,000 T cell genomes, was used. Using immunoSEQ multiplex PCR, the repertoire was profiled, and TCRdb retains in-frame clones only, with some absent. The table lists approximately 710,000 clones, 90% of them singletons, with around a third in the top ten. V was pared by 5 bases and J by 2 bases, with 8 bases of the junction left unmatched. Germline V gives CDR1 SEHNR, CDR2 FQNEAQ (reference sequence). There are 17 residues in the CDR3. With regard to this clone: Its matching antigen is unknown.

This receptor was taken from a man aged 18 to 35 in good health. Some clones in this sample may be carry-over from other donors' samples. The genes are TRBV7-9 and TRBJ2-7, with TRBD2 matching 14 bases. The sequenced material came from memory CD8+ T cells from PBMCs. As for subset: CD45RO+ cells pooled with CCR7-negative TemRA cells. The CDR3 bases are TGTGCCAGCAGCCCGGGACTAGCGGGAGTAAAGACCTACGAGCAGTACTTC. Translation gives CASSPGLAGVKTYEQYF.